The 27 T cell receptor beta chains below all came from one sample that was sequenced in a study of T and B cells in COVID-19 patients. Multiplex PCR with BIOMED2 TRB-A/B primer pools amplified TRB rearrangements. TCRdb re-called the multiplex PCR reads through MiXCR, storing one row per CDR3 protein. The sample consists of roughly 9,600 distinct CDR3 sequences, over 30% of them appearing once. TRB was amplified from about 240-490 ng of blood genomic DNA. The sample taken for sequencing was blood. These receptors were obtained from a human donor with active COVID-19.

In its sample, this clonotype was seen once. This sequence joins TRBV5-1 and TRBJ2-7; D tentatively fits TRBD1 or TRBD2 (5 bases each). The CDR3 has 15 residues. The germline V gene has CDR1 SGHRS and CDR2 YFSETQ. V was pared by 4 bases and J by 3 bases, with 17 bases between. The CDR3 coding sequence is TGCGCCAGCAGCCATAGCCCGGCAGGGAGCTACGAGCAGTACTTC. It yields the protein CASSHSPAGSYEQYF.

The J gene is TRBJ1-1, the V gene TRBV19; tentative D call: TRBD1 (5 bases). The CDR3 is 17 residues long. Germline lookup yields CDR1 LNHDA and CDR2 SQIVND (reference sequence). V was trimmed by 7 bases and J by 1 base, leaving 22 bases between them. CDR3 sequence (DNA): TGTGCCAGTATTCTGGGACCTCCCGGGCGAGGGAACACTGAAGCTTTCTTT. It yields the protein CASILGPPGRGNTEAFF.

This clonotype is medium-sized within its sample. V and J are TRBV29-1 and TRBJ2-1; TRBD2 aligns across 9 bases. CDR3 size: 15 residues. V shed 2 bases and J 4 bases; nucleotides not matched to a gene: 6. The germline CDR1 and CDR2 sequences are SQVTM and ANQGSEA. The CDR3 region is CSVEWGTSGYNEQFF. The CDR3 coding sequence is TGCAGCGTTGAATGGGGAACTAGCGGGTACAATGAGCAGTTCTTC.

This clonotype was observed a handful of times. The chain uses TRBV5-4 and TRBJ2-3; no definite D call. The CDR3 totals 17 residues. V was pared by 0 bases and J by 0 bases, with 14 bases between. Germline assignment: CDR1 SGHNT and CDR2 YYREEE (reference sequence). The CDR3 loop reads CASSLGTAPRSTDTQYF. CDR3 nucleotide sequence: TGTGCCAGCAGCTTGGGTACAGCTCCCAGGAGCACAGATACGCAGTATTTT.

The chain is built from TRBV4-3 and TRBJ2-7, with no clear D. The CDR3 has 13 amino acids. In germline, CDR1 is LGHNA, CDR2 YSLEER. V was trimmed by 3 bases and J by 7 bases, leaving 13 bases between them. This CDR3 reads CASSHFPALEQYF. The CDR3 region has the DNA TGCGCCAGCAGCCATTTTCCGGCGCTGGAGCAGTACTTC.

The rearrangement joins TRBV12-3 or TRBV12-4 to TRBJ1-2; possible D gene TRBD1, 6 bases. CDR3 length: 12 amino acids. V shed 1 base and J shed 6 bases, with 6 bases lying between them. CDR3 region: CASSLEGDGYTF. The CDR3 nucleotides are TGTGCCAGCAGTTTAGAGGGGGATGGCTACACCTTC.

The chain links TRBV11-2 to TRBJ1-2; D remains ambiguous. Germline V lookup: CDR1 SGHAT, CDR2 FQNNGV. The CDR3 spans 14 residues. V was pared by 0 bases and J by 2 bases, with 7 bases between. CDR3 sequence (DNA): TGTGCCAGCAGCTTAGAAGTCGAGAACTATGGCTACACCTTC. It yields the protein CASSLEVENYGYTF.

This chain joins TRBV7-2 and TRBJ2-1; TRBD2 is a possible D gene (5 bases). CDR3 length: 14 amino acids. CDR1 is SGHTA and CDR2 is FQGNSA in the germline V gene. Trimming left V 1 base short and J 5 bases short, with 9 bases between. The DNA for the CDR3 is TGTGCCAGCAGCTTAGACGGGATGGACAATGAGCAGTTCTTC. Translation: CASSLDGMDNEQFF.

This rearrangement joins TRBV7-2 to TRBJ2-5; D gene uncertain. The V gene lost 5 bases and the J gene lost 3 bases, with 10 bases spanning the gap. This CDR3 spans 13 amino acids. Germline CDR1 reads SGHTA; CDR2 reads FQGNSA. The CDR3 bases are TGTGCCAGCAGCCTCCAAACGGAAGAGACCCAGTACTTC. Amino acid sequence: CASSLQTEETQYF.

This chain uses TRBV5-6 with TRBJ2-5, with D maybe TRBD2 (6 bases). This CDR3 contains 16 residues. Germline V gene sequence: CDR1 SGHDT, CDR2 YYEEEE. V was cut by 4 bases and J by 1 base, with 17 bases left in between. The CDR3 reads CASSIRRGSVQETQYF. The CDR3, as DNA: TGTGCCAGCAGCATCAGGCGGGGTTCGGTCCAAGAGACCCAGTACTTC.

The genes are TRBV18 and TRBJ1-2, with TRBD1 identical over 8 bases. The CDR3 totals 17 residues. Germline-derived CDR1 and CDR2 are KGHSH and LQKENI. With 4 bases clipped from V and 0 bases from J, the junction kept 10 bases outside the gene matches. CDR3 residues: CASSRLGQGEANYGYTF. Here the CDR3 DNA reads TGTGCCAGCTCACGCCTAGGACAGGGCGAAGCTAACTATGGCTACACCTTC.

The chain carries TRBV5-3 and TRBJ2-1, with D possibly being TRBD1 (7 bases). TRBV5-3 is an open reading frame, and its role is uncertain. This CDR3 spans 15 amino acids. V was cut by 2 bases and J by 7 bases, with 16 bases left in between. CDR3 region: CARSFDREDKNEQFF. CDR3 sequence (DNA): TGTGCCAGAAGCTTTGACAGGGAGGATAAGAATGAGCAGTTCTTC.

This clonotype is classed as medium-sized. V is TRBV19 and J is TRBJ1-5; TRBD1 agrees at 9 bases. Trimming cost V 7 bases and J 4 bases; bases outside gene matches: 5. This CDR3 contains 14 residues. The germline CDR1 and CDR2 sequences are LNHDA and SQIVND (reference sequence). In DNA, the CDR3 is TGTGCCAGTAACGACAGGGGGTTGAATCAGCCCCAGCATTTT. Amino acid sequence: CASNDRGLNQPQHF.

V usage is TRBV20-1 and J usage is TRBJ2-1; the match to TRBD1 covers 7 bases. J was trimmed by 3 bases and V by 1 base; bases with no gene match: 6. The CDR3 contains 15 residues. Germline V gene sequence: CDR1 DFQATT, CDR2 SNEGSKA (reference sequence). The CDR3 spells CSARGRDSLYNEQFF. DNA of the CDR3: TGCAGTGCTAGAGGCCGGGACAGTCTCTACAATGAGCAGTTCTTC.

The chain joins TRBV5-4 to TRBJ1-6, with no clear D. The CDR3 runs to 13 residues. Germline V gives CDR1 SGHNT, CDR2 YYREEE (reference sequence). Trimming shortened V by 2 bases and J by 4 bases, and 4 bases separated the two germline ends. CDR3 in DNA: TGTGCCAGCAGCTTACCTTATAATTCACCCCTCCACTTT. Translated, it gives CASSLPYNSPLHF.

CDR3 residues: CATSDYGLVNTGELFF. CDR3 nucleotides: TGTGCCACCAGTGACTATGGACTAGTGAACACCGGGGAGCTGTTTTTT. The chain employs TRBV24-1 and TRBJ2-2; 7 nucleotides match TRBD2. CDR1 is KGHDR and CDR2 is SFDVKD in the germline V gene. The CDR3 sequence is 16 residues long. J lost 1 base, V lost 4 bases, and 5 bases had no gene match.

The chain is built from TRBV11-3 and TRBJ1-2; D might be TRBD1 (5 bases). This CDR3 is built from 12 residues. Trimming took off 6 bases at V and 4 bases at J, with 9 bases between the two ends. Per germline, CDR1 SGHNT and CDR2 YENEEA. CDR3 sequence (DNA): TGTGCCAGCAGTTGGGGCGTCTATGGCTACACCTTC. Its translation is CASSWGVYGYTF.

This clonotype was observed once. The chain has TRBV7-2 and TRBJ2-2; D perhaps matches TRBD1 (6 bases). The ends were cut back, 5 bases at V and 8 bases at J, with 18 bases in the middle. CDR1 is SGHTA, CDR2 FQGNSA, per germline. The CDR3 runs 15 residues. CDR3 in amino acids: CASSPGQSWAGELFF. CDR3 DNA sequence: TGTGCCAGCAGCCCTGGACAGTCCTGGGCAGGGGAGCTGTTTTTT. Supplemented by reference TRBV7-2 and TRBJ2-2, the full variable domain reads GAGVSQSPSNKVTEKGKDVELRCDPISGHTALYWYRQSLGQGLEFLIYFQGNSAPDKSGLPSDRFSAERTGGSVSTLTIQRTQQEDSAVYLCASSPGQSWAGELFFGEGSRLTVL.

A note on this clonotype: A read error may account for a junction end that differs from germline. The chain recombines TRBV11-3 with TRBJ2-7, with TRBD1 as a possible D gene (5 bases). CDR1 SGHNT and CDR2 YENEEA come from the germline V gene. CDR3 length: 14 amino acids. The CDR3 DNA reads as TGCGCCAGCAGCCAAGGGGTCTCCGTTTACGAGCAGTACTTC. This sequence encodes CASSQGVSVYEQYF.

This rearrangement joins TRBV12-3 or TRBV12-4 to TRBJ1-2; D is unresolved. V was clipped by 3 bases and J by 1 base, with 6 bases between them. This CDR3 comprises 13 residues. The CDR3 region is CASSFAGNYGYTF. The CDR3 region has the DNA TGTGCCAGCAGTTTTGCCGGTAACTATGGCTACACCTTC.

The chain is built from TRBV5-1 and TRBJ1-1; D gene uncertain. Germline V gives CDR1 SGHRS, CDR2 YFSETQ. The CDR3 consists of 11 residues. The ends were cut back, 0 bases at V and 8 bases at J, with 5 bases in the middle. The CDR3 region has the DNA TGCGCCAGCAGCTTGGATCTCGAAGCTTTCTTT. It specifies CASSLDLEAFF.

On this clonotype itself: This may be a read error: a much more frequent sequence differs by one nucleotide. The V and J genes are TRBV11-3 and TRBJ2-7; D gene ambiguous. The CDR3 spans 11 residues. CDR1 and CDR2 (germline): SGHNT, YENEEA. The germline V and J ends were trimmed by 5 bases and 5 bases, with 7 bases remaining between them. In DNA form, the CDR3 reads TGTGCCAGCAGCAACCAACACGAGCAGTACTTC. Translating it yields CASSNQHEQYF.

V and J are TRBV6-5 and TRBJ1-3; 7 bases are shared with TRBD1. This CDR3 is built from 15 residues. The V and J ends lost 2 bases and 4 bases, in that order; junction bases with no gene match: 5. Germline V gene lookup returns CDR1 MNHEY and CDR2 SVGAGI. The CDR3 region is CASSYAQGKGNTIYF. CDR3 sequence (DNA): TGTGCCAGCAGTTACGCACAGGGGAAAGGAAACACCATATATTTT.

The CDR3 sequence: CSARTSGRPEQYF. The CDR3 DNA is TGCAGTGCTAGGACTAGCGGGAGGCCCGAGCAGTACTTC. The chain has TRBV20-1 and TRBJ2-7, with TRBD2 identical over 13 bases. With 3 bases clipped from V and 6 bases from J, the junction kept 2 bases outside the gene matches. The CDR3 has 13 amino acids. Germline V gives CDR1 DFQATT, CDR2 SNEGSKA (reference sequence).

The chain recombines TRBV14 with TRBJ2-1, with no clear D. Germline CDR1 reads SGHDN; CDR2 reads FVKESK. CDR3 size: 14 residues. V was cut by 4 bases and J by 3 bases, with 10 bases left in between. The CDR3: CASSPRGFYNEQFF. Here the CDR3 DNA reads TGTGCCAGCAGCCCCCGAGGTTTCTACAATGAGCAGTTCTTC.

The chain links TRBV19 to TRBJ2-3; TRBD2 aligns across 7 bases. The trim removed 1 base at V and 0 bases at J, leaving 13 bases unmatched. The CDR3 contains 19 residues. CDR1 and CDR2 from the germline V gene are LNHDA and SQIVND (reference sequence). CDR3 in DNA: TGTGCCAGTAGTATAGTCCTCGGGAGGCTACGCACTAGCACAGATACGCAGTATTTT. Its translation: CASSIVLGRLRTSTDTQYF.

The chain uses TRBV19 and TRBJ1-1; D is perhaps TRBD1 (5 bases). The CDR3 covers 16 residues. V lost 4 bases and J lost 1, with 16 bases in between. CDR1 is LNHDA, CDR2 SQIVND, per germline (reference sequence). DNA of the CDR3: TGTGCCAGTAGTAAAGCAGGGAAGCGGGGGAACACTGAAGCTTTCTTT. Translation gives CASSKAGKRGNTEAFF. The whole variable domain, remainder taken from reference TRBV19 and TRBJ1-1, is DGGITQSPKYLFRKEGQNVTLSCEQNLNHDAMYWYRQDPGQGLRLIYYSQIVNDFQKGDIAEGYSVSREKKESFPLTVTSAQKNPTAFYLCASSKAGKRGNTEAFFGQGTRLTVV.